This section outlines one T cell receptor (beta chain) sequence together with its context. Its target is not known. This sample is drawn from a study of T cell repertoires in cytomegalovirus infection. Turning to the study itself: Indications of both CMV infection and matching HLA type were provided by public TCR beta signatures. Notes on the study in general: Cumulative frequency (of public TCR beta family members) identified carriers of CMV plus the relevant HLA. Clonotypes of TCR beta that were HLA-C-restricted and CMV-specific dominated the ex vivo response.

TCRdb fed the reads into MiXCR, producing one record per CDR3 protein. The table has some 680,000 distinct CDR3 sequences, about a third seen once. The CDR3 extends over 20 amino acids. Germline V gives CDR1 LNHDA, CDR2 SQIVND (reference sequence). The V and J ends lost 1 base and 5 bases, in that order; junction bases with no gene match: 20. This chain joins TRBV19 and TRBJ2-5, with TRBD2 matching 9 bases. Material: PBMCs. The origin of this receptor is a human donor in good health (CMV status not recorded). Some clones in this sample may be carry-over from other donors' samples. The DNA for the CDR3 is TGTGCCAGTAGTATAGTCTGGAGTCCTAGCGGGGAAACCAATCCGGAGACCCAGTACTTC. Translated: CASSIVWSPSGETNPETQYF. Using reference TRBV19 and TRBJ2-5 for the parts outside the CDR3, the full variable domain is DGGITQSPKYLFRKEGQNVTLSCEQNLNHDAMYWYRQDPGQGLRLIYYSQIVNDFQKGDIAEGYSVSREKKESFPLTVTSAQKNPTAFYLCASSIVWSPSGETNPETQYFGPGTRLLVL.